This T cell receptor beta chain appears in the sequencing data of a study of patients and donors after allogeneic stem cell transplantation. TCRdb re-called the RT-PCR reads through MiXCR, storing one row per CDR3 protein. Of some 960,000 distinct CDR3 sequences listed, around 17% were seen once; the top ten hold 5% to 7.5%. With 0 bases removed from V and 1 base from J, the gap between germline ends came to 9 bases. The CDR3 length is 15 residues. CDR1 and CDR2 (germline): LGHDT, YNNKEL (reference sequence). This rearrangement joins TRBV3-1 to TRBJ2-5; D remains unclear. The TCR was taken from a human donor who was either an allogeneic HSCT recipient or a stem cell or donor lymphocyte infusion donor (not recorded which). It is not recorded whose cells these are; they may come from a transplant donor. Source material: blood, either unsorted or a sorted T cell fraction (not recorded which). CDR3 nucleotide sequence: TGTGCCAGCAGCCAAGATAGAGGAGCCCAAGAGACCCAGTACTTC. This sequence encodes CASSQDRGAQETQYF.